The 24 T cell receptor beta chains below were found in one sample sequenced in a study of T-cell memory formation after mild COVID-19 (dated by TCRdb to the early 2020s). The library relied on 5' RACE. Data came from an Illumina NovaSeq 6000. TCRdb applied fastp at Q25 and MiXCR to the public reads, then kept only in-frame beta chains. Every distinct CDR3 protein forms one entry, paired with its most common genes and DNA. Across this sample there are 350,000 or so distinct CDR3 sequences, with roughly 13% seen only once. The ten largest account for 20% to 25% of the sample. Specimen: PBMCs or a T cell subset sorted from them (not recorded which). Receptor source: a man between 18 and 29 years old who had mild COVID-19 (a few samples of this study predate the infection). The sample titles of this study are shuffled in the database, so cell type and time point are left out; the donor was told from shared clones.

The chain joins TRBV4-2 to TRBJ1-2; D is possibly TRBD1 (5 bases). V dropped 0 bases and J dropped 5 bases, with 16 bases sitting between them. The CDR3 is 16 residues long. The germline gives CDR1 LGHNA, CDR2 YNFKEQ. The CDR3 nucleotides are TGTGCCAGCAGCCAAGATCTGGCAGGGCGGGGGTATGGCTACACCTTC. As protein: CASSQDLAGRGYGYTF.

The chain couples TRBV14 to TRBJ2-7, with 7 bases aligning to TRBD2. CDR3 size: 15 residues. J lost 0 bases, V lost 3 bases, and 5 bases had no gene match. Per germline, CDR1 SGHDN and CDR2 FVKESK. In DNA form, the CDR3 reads TGTGCCAGCAGCCAGTGGGGAGGGCCCTCCTACGAGCAGTACTTC. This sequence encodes CASSQWGGPSYEQYF.

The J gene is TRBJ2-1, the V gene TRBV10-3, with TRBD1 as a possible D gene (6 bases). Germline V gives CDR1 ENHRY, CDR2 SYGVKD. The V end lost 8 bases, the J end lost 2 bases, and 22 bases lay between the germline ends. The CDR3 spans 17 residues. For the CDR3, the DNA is TGTGCCATCGCTTCGGGACAAAGATTAATGGCCTACAATGAGCAGTTCTTC. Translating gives CAIASGQRLMAYNEQFF.

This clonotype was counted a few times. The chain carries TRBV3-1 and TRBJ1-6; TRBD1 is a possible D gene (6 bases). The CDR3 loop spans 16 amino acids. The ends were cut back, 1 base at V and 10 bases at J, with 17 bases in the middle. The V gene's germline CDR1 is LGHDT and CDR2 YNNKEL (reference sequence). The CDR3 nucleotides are TGTGCCAGCAGCCAAGGGCTTCCGACAGGCGGATCACCCCTCCACTTT. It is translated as CASSQGLPTGGSPLHF.

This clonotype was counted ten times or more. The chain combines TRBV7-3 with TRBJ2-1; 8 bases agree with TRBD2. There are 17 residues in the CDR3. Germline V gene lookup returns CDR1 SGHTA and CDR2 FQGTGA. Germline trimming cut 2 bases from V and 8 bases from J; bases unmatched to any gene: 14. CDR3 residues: CASSLGAPGLGSDEQFF. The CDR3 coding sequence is TGTGCCAGCAGCTTAGGGGCCCCGGGACTAGGATCCGATGAGCAGTTCTTC.

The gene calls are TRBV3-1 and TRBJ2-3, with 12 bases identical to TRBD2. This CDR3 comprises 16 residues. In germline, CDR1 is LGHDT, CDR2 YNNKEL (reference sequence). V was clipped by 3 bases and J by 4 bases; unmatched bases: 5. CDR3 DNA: TGTGCCAGCAGCCAGTCCCTAGCGGGGGGGCCAGATACGCAGTATTTT. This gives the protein CASSQSLAGGPDTQYF.

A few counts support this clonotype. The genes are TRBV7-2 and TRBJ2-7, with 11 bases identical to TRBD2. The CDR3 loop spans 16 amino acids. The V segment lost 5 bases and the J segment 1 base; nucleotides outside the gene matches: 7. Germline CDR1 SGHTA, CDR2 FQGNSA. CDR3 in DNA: TGTGCCAGCAGCCCTAGGGGACTAGCGGTTTCCTACGAGCAGTACGTC. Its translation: CASSPRGLAVSYEQYV.

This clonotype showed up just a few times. CDR3: CASSLGTGIRETQYF. The CDR3, as DNA: TGTGCCAGCAGCTTAGGGACAGGGATTCGAGAGACCCAGTACTTC. The chain uses TRBV7-3 and TRBJ2-5, with TRBD1 identical over 9 bases. Per the germline V gene, CDR1 is SGHTA and CDR2 is FQGTGA. The CDR3 sequence is 15 residues long. With V trimmed by 2 bases and J by 4 bases, 5 bases remained unmatched.

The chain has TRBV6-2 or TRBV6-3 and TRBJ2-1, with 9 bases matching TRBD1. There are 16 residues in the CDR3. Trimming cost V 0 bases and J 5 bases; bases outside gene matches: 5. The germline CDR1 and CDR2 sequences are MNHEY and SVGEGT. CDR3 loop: CASSYSRGTGNNEQFF. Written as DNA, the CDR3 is TGTGCCAGCAGTTACTCCCGTGGGACAGGGAACAATGAGCAGTTCTTC.

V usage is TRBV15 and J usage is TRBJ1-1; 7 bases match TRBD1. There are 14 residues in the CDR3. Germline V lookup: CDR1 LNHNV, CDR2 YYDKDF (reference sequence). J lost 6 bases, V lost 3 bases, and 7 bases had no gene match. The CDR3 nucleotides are TGTGCCACCAGCAGGGGTATGGGGACAGCTGAAGCTTTCTTT. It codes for CATSRGMGTAEAFF.

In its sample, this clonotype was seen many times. In nucleotides, the CDR3 is TGTGCCAGCTCACCAGAGAGGCTAGCGGCCCTCCACTTT. Amino acids: CASSPERLAALHF. The V and J genes are TRBV18 and TRBJ1-6; D is uncertain. The CDR3 is made up of 13 amino acids. Trimming took 2 bases from V and 14 from J, leaving 13 bases between them. Germline CDR1 KGHSH, CDR2 LQKENI.

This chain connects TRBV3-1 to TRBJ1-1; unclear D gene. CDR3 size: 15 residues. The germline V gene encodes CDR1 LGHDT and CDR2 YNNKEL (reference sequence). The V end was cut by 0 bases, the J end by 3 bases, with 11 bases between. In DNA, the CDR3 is TGTGCCAGCAGCCAAGATATCAGGTATGACACTGAAGCTTTCTTT. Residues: CASSQDIRYDTEAFF.

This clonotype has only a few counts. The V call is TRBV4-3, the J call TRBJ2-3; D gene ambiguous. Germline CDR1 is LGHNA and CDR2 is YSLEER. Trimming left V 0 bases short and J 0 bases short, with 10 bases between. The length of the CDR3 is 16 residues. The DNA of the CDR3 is TGCGCCAGCAGCCAAGATTCCCGCAGTAGCACAGATACGCAGTATTTT. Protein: CASSQDSRSSTDTQYF.

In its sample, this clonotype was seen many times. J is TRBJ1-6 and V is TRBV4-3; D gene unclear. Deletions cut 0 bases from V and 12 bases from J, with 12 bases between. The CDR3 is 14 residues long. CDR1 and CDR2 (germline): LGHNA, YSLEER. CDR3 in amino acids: CASSQEGVSRPLHF. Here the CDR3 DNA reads TGCGCCAGCAGCCAAGAGGGCGTTTCGAGACCCCTCCACTTT.

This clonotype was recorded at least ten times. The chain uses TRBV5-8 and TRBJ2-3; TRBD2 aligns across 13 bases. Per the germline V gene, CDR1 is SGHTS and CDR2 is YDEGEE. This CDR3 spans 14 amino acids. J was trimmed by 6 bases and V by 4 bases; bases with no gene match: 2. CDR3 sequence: CASSLLAGGDTQYF. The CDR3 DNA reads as TGTGCCAGCAGCCTACTAGCGGGGGGGGATACGCAGTATTTT.

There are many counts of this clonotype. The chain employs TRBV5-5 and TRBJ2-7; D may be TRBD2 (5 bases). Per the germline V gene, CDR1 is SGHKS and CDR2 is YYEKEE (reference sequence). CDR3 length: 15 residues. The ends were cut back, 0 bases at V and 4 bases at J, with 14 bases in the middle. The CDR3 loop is CASSLAGSIAYEQYF. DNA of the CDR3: TGTGCCAGCAGCTTGGCTGGGAGCATCGCGTACGAGCAGTACTTC.

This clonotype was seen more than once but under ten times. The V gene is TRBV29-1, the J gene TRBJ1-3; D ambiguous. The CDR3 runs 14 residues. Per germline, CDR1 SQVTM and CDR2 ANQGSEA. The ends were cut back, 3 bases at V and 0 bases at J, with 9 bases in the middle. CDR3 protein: CSVDREGSGNTIYF. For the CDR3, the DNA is TGCAGCGTTGACCGGGAGGGCTCTGGAAACACCATATATTTT.

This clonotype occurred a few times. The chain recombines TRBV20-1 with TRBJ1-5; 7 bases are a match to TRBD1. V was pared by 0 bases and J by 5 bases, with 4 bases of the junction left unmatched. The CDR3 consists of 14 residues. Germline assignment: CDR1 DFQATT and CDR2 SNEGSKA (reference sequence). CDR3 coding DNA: TGCAGTGCTAGAGATCGAACAGGGGATCAGCCCCAGCATTTT. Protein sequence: CSARDRTGDQPQHF.

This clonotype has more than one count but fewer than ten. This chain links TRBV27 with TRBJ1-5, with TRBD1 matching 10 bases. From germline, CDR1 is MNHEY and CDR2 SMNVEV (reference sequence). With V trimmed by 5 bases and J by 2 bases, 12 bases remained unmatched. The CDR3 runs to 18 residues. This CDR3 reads CASSPQTGGLGGNQPQHF. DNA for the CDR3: TGTGCCAGCAGTCCACAGACAGGGGGCTTGGGAGGCAATCAGCCCCAGCATTTT.

The CDR3 DNA reads TGTGCCAGCTCACCACCGACCGGAGTAGGGCAGTATTTT. This gives the protein CASSPPTGVGQYF. The gene calls are TRBV18 and TRBJ2-3, with D unresolved. V lost 0 bases and J 11 bases, leaving 12 bases between the germline ends. CDR3 length: 13 residues. Germline V CDR1 and CDR2: KGHSH, LQKENI.

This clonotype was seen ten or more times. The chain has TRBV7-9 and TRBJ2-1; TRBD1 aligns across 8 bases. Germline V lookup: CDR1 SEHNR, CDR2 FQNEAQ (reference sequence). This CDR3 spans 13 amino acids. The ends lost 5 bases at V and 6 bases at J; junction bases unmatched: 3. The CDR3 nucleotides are TGTGCCAGCAGCCCAACAGGGGGCAATGAGCAGTTCTTC. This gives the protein CASSPTGGNEQFF.

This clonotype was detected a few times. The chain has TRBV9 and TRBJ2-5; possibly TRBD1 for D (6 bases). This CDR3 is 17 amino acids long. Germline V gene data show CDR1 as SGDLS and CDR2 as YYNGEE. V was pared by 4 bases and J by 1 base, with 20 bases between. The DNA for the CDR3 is TGTGCCAGCAGCTTACCCGGGACAAACCAATTCCAAGAGACCCAGTACTTC. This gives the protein CASSLPGTNQFQETQYF.

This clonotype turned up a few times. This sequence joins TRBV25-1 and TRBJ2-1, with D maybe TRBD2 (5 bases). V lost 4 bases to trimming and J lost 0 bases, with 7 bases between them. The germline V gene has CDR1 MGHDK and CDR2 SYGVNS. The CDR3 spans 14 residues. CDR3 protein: CASSADFSYNEQFF. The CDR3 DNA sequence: TGTGCCAGCAGTGCGGACTTCTCCTACAATGAGCAGTTCTTC.

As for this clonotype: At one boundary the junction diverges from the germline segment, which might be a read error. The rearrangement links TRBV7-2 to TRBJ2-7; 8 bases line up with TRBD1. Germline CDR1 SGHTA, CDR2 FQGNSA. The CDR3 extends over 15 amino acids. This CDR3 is CASSLRQGSHYEHYF. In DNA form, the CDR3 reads TGTGCCAGCAGCTTGCGACAGGGGTCCCACTACGAGCATTACTTC.